Listed below are T cell receptor beta chains from one sample, sequenced in a study of T-cell reconstitution after alpha-beta-depleted transplantation in children. TCRdb reprocessed the PCR reads via MiXCR and lists one record per CDR3 protein. The table lists about 500,000 distinct CDR3 sequences, around a third of them singletons. Sample: PBMCs from the stem cell graft donor, taken from the stem cell graft. The source of these receptors is a human donor who donated a stem cell graft to a child with aplastic anemia. Each CDR3 is given with its conserved first and last residue. The D gene is left open where the match is weak. For some rows the clone size is stated as once, few or many, or as a class when expanded; others skip it.

>TRBV12-3/TRBV12-4|-|-|TRBJ1-2
CASSPAPLGGYTF
TGTGCCAGCAGCCCCGCGCCCCTCGGTGGCTACACCTTC
>TRBV4-1|-|once|TRBJ2-5
CASSQHEGRPDQYF
TGCGCCAGCAGCCAGCACGAGGGGCGTCCCGACCAGTACTTC
>TRBV6-5|-|few|TRBJ2-1
CASSQGLAANEQFF
TGTGCCAGCAGTCAGGGGCTAGCGGCCAATGAGCAGTTCTTC
>TRBV29-1|TRBD2|few|TRBJ2-1
CSRYSGSTNEQFF
TGCAGCAGATATAGCGGGAGTACGAATGAGCAGTTCTTC
>TRBV7-2|-|-|TRBJ1-1
CASSLEGQAYTEAFF
TGTGCCAGCAGCTTAGAGGGGCAGGCGTACACTGAAGCTTTCTTT
>TRBV19|TRBD2|-|TRBJ2-5
CASSIGGTSGKETQYF
TGTGCCAGTAGTATAGGCGGGACTAGCGGTAAAGAGACCCAGTACTTC
>TRBV12-3/TRBV12-4|TRBD1|-|TRBJ1-4
CASSRDREREKLFF
TGTGCCAGCAGTCGGGACAGGGAACGGGAAAAACTGTTTTTT
>TRBV7-8|-|few|TRBJ1-4
CASSKRRGIQEKLFF
TGTGCCAGCAGCAAACGCAGGGGAATCCAGGAAAAACTGTTTTTT
>TRBV7-2|-|-|TRBJ2-3
CATQLLLGTEQYF
TGTGCCACCCAGCTTCTTCTCGGGACGGAGCAGTATTTT
>TRBV29-1|TRBD1|few|TRBJ2-1
CSAPGQGYYEQFF
TGCAGCGCCCCGGGACAGGGATATTATGAGCAGTTCTTC
>TRBV20-1|TRBD2|-|TRBJ2-1
CSAPAGGPHNEQFF
TGCAGTGCTCCGGCGGGAGGGCCCCACAATGAGCAGTTCTTC
>TRBV6-6|-|few|TRBJ1-2
CASSARVNYGYTF
TGTGCCAGCAGTGCACGGGTAAACTATGGCTACACCTTC
>TRBV29-1|TRBD1|-|TRBJ1-4
CSVWVPDRDEKLFF
TGCAGCGTTTGGGTCCCTGACAGGGACGAAAAACTGTTTTTT
>TRBV5-1|-|-|TRBJ2-3
CASSLEGGVATDTQYF
TGCGCCAGCAGCTTGGAAGGGGGAGTTGCGACAGATACGCAGTATTTT
>TRBV7-6|-|-|TRBJ2-3
CASSLGAEAPDTQYF
TGTGCCAGCAGCTTAGGGGCAGAGGCACCGGATACGCAGTATTTT
>TRBV20-1|TRBD2|many|TRBJ2-3
CSARLAGEGDTQYF
TGCAGTGCGAGACTAGCGGGAGAGGGAGATACGCAGTATTTT
>TRBV5-1|TRBD2|few|TRBJ2-7
CASSTGLVSYEQYF
TGCGCCAGCTCAACGGGACTAGTCTCCTACGAGCAGTACTTC
>TRBV5-1|-|-|TRBJ2-3
CASSRWGSDTQYF
TGCGCCAGCAGCCGGTGGGGGTCAGATACGCAGTATTTT
>TRBV6-5|-|-|TRBJ1-1
CASSYEGGRKNTEAFF
TGTGCCAGCAGTTACGAAGGCGGACGGAAGAACACTGAAGCTTTCTTT
>TRBV10-2|TRBD2|few|TRBJ2-1
CASSDGLAGPNEQFF
TGCGCCAGCAGCGATGGACTAGCGGGACCTAATGAGCAGTTCTTC
>TRBV5-5|-|-|TRBJ1-2
CASSSPNYYGYTF
TGTGCCAGCAGCTCACCCAATTACTATGGCTACACCTTC
>TRBV5-1|-|once|TRBJ1-2
CASSLGGESWVYGYTF
TGCGCCAGCAGCTTGGGGGGCGAGTCATGGGTCTATGGCTACACCTTC
>TRBV5-1|-|-|TRBJ2-5
CASRQGTPTETQYF
TGCGCCAGCCGTCAGGGGACACCCACGGAGACCCAGTACTTC
>TRBV20-1|TRBD2|-|TRBJ2-1
CSAYPWRLAGERYNEQFF
TGCAGTGCCTACCCCTGGCGACTAGCGGGAGAAAGGTATAATGAGCAGTTCTTC
>TRBV5-1|TRBD2|-|TRBJ2-3
CASSLGLTSGRLTDTQYF
TGCGCCAGCAGCTTGGGTCTGACTAGCGGGAGGCTTACAGATACGCAGTATTTT
>TRBV7-8|-|-|TRBJ1-1
CASSLGAGLNTEAFF
TGTGCCAGCAGCTTAGGCGCAGGGCTGAACACTGAAGCTTTCTTT
>TRBV12-3/TRBV12-4|-|few|TRBJ2-7
CASSRNPVSSYEQYF
TGTGCCAGCAGCCGAAACCCGGTGAGCTCCTACGAGCAGTACTTC
>TRBV5-1|-|-|TRBJ2-1
CASSLAASSTYNEQFF
TGCGCCAGCAGCTTGGCCGCTAGCAGCACCTACAATGAGCAGTTCTTC
>TRBV15|TRBD2|-|TRBJ2-3
CATSRGLAGATDTQYF
TGTGCCACCAGCAGAGGACTAGCGGGAGCTACAGATACGCAGTATTTT
>TRBV10-1|TRBD2|-|TRBJ2-5
CASETSGRARAGETQYF
TGCGCCAGCGAGACTAGCGGGAGGGCCAGAGCGGGAGAGACCCAGTACTTC
>TRBV29-1|TRBD2|few|TRBJ2-1
CSVEEASGPYNEQFF
TGCAGCGTTGAAGAGGCTAGCGGGCCCTACAATGAGCAGTTCTTC
>TRBV6-1|-|few|TRBJ1-2
CASSPGGKGGYGYTF
TGTGCCAGCAGCCCTGGGGGTAAAGGTGGCTATGGCTACACCTTC
>TRBV13|-|-|TRBJ2-1
CASNAPNSGSSYNEQFF
TGTGCCAGCAACGCCCCGAATAGCGGAAGCTCCTACAATGAGCAGTTCTTC